The present T cell receptor (beta chain) was sequenced within a study of CXCR3-negative and CXCR3-positive naive CD8 T cells. UMI-labeled 5' RACE yielded the TRB cDNA libraries. With the 5' RACE reads reprocessed, TCRdb shows one record per CDR3 protein and no DNA. In all, the sample yields over 100,000 distinct CDR3 sequences. As for this clonotype: The antigen is not known.

Study observations and caveats: Whereas memory cells differed, naive CXCR3-negative and CXCR3-positive cells shared similar TRBV-TRBJ usage. In cryopreserved cells, CXCR3 expression partially decreased, and fresh PBMCs were used in most assays.

The naive CD8+ gate required CD45RO-CCR7+CD27+CD95- phenotype. The CDR3 is made up of 13 amino acids. CDR1 is MRHNA and CDR2 is SNTAGT in the germline V gene. The sequencing sample was made of naive CXCR3- CD8+ T cells from blood. Subset given: CD45RO-CCR7+CD27+CD95- naive CD8+ T cells lacking CXCR3 (TNR3-). This chain connects TRBV6-4 to TRBJ2-1; TCRdb gives TRBD1 as the D gene, but with no DNA this cannot be confirmed. The receptor was isolated from a human donor in good health. Some clones in this sample may be carry-over from other donors' samples. The CDR3 here is CASSAAGTNEQFF.